This T cell receptor (beta chain) emerged from a study of human T cells and chemical hapten exposure. The wider study: Patches that contained 0.01% DPC were applied to the upper back and read at 6 days. Whole-study results and caveats: No change in TCRs above 1 in 1000 frequency was produced by DPC sensitization.

Each CDR3 protein is one row after TCRdb ran MiXCR on the RACE reads. The table has more than 250,000 distinct CDR3 sequences, 7% to 10% seen once; the top ten hold about 2.1%. Time point: pre-sensitization, week 0. As for treatment: therapeutic diphenylcyclopropenone sensitization with weekly scalp DPC. Germline lookup yields CDR1 LGHNA and CDR2 YSLEER. The CDR3 runs to 14 residues. V was clipped by 4 bases and J by 4 bases; unmatched bases: 3. This clonotype was counted between two and nine times. Its antigen is currently unknown. The starting material was whole blood, obtained in connection with sensitization to the hapten diphenylcyclopropenone (DPC). This TCR was sampled from a woman aged 40-49 years with alopecia areata. Some clones in this sample may be carry-over from other donors' samples. This chain joins TRBV4-3 and TRBJ1-2, with 10 bases lining up with TRBD1. Written as DNA, the CDR3 is TGCGCCAGCAGCCGGGACAGGGGATTCTATGGCTACACCTTC. Its protein product is CASSRDRGFYGYTF.